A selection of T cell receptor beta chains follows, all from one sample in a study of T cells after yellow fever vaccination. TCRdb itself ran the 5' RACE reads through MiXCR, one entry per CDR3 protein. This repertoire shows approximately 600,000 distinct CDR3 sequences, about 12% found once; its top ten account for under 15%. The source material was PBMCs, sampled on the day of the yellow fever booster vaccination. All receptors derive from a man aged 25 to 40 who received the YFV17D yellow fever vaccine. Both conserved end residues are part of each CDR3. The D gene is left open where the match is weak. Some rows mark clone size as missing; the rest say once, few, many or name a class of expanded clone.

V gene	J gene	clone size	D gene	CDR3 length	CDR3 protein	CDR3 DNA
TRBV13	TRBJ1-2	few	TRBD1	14	CASSKDQGAVGYTF	TGTGCCAGCAGCAAGGATCAGGGGGCAGTTGGCTACACCTTC
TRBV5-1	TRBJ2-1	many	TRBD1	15	CASSITAGTGNEQFF	TGCGCCAGCAGCATCACTGCCGGGACAGGGAATGAGCAGTTCTTC
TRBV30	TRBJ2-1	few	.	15	CAWSVQYLGTNEQFF	TGTGCCTGGAGTGTACAGTATCTCGGCACTAATGAGCAGTTCTTC
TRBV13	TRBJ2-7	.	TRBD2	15	CASSYRTSGRYEQYF	TGTGCCAGCAGCTACCGGACTAGCGGGAGGTACGAGCAGTACTTC
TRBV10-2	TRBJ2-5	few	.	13	CASNVGGAQTQYF	TGCGCCAGCAATGTGGGAGGCGCTCAGACCCAGTACTTC
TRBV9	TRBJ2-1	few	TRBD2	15	CASSESGTTTYEQFF	TGTGCCAGCAGCGAATCCGGGACTACTACCTATGAGCAGTTCTTC
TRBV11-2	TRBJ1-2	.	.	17	CASSLGPGRRPYSGYTF	TGTGCCAGCAGCTTAGGCCCGGGGCGAAGACCGTACAGTGGCTACACCTTC
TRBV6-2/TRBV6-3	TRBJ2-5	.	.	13	CASNPSGRETQYF	TGTGCCAGCAATCCCTCTGGGCGGGAGACCCAGTACTTC
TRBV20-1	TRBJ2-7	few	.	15	CSASSRGRLTYEQYF	TGCAGTGCTAGCAGTCGCGGCAGGCTCACCTACGAGCAGTACTTC
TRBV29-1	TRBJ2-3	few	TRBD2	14	CSGTTTSSTDTQYF	TGCAGCGGGACCACGACTAGCAGCACAGATACGCAGTATTTT
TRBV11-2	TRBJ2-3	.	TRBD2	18	CASSLEAGAGGGTDTQYF	TGTGCCAGCAGCTTAGAGGCGGGCGCGGGAGGGGGCACAGATACGCAGTATTTT
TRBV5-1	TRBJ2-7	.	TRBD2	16	CASSSLAGVGSYEQYF	TGCGCCAGCAGCTCTCTAGCGGGAGTGGGATCCTACGAGCAGTACTTC
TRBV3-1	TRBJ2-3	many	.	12	CASSQETGTQYF	TGTGCCAGCAGCCAAGAGACTGGGACGCAGTATTTT
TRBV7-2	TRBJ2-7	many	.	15	CASSLFPGSSYEQYF	TGTGCCAGCAGCTTATTTCCAGGTTCGTCCTACGAGCAGTACTTC
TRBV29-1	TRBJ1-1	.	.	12	CSVVGMNTEAFF	TGCAGCGTTGTGGGCATGAACACTGAAGCTTTCTTT
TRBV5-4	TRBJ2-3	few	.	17	CASSRSGGRDVADTQYF	TGTGCCAGCAGCAGATCCGGGGGACGAGACGTTGCAGATACGCAGTATTTT
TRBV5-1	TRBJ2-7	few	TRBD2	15	CASSLGPAGGHEQYF	TGCGCCAGCAGCTTGGGTCCAGCGGGAGGACACGAGCAGTACTTC
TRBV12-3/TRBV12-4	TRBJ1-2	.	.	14	CASSLEVTVYGYTF	TGTGCCAGCAGTTTAGAGGTGACAGTCTATGGCTACACCTTC
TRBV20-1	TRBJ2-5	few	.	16	CSARATSQGGQETQYF	TGCAGTGCTAGAGCCACATCCCAGGGGGGCCAAGAGACCCAGTACTTC
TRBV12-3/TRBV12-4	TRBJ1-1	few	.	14	CASSHQGVGTEAFF	TGTGCCAGCAGCCACCAGGGTGTGGGCACTGAAGCTTTCTTT
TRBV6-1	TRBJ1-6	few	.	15	CASRTGIPRYSPLHF	TGTGCCAGCAGGACGGGGATCCCCCGCTATTCACCCCTCCACTTT
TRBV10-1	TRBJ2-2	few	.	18	CASSETTGTPPNTGELFF	TGCGCCAGCAGTGAGACTACGGGGACGCCTCCGAACACCGGGGAGCTGTTTTTT
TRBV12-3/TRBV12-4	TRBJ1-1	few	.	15	CASRTQPGRPSEAFF	TGTGCCAGCAGAACTCAGCCCGGGAGGCCATCTGAAGCTTTCTTT
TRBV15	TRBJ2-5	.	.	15	CATSRDRGVGETQYF	TGTGCCACCAGCAGAGATCGAGGGGTAGGCGAGACCCAGTACTTC
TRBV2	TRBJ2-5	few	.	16	CASTRGSSNPEETQYF	TGTGCCAGCACCCGCGGTAGTAGCAATCCCGAGGAGACCCAGTACTTC
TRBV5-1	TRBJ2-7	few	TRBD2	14	CASSPGRGRNEQYF	TGCGCCAGCAGCCCCGGGAGGGGTCGTAACGAGCAGTACTTC
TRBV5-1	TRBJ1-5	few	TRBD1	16	CASSADRDRSNQPQHF	TGCGCCAGCAGCGCCGACCGGGACAGAAGCAATCAGCCCCAGCATTTT
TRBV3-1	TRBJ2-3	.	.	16	CASSRLRDSRSDTQYF	TGTGCCAGCAGCCGCCTTCGGGACTCCCGTTCGGATACGCAGTATTTT
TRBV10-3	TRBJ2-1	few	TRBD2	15	CATRLAGGVGNEQFF	TGTGCCACCCGACTAGCGGGAGGGGTTGGCAATGAGCAGTTCTTC
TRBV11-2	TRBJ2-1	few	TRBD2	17	CASSSGRAGSSYNEQFF	TGTGCCAGCAGCTCGGGGAGGGCGGGGTCTTCCTACAATGAGCAGTTCTTC
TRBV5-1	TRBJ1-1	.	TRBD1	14	CASSSTPGGTEAFF	TGCGCCAGCAGCTCAACGCCAGGGGGCACTGAAGCTTTCTTT
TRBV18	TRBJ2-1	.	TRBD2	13	CASSPGAGAEQFF	TGTGCCAGCTCACCTGGAGCGGGAGCTGAGCAGTTCTTC
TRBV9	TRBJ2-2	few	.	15	CASSPRQTNTGELFF	TGTGCCAGCAGCCCCCGACAGACTAACACCGGGGAGCTGTTTTTT
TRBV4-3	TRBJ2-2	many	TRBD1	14	CASSQADRTGELFF	TGCGCCAGCAGCCAAGCGGACAGGACCGGGGAGCTGTTTTTT
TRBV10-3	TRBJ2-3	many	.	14	CAISVGASTDTQYF	TGTGCCATCAGTGTAGGAGCGAGCACAGATACGCAGTATTTT
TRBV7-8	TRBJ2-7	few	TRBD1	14	CASSHGTGTYEQYF	TGTGCCAGCAGCCATGGGACAGGGACCTACGAGCAGTACTTC
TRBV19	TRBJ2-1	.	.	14	CASRPSLNYNKQFF	TGTGCCAGTAGGCCGTCCCTTAACTACAATAAGCAGTTCTTC
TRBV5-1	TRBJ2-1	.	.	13	CASNPGLVNEQFF	TGCGCCAGCAATCCGGGGTTGGTCAATGAGCAGTTCTTC
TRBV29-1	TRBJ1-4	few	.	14	CSVWGTRTNEKLFF	TGCAGCGTTTGGGGCACGAGAACTAATGAAAAACTGTTTTTT
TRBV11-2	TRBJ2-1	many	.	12	CASSLDLGEQFF	TGTGCCAGCAGTCTCGATCTGGGGGAGCAGTTCTTC
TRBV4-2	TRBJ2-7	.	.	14	CASSQYPDSYEQYF	TGTGCCAGCAGCCAATACCCAGACTCCTACGAGCAGTACTTC
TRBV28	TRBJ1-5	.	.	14	CASSFISGEQPQHF	TGTGCCAGCAGTTTTATCTCGGGGGAACAGCCCCAGCATTTT
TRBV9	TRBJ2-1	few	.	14	CASSVGGLANEQFF	TGTGCCAGCAGCGTAGGGGGGCTAGCCAATGAGCAGTTCTTC
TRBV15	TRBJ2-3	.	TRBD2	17	CATSRRTSGRGTDTQYF	TGTGCCACCAGCCGCCGGACTAGCGGGAGAGGCACAGATACGCAGTATTTT
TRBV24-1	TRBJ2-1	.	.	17	CATSDSPRGGLDNEQFF	TGTGCCACCAGTGATTCCCCAAGAGGGGGGTTGGACAATGAGCAGTTCTTC
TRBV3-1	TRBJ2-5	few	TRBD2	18	CASSPRLAGGPSLETQYF	TGTGCCAGCAGCCCTAGACTAGCGGGAGGGCCGTCTCTTGAGACCCAGTACTTC
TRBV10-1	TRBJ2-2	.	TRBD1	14	CASSENRGTGELFF	TGCGCCAGCAGTGAGAACAGGGGCACCGGGGAGCTGTTTTTT
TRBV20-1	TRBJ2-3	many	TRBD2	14	CSAPGREVGDTQYF	TGCAGTGCCCCAGGGAGGGAGGTTGGGGATACGCAGTATTTT